This T cell receptor (beta chain) was identified in a study of blood T cells in healthy people across ages. Study background: In model experiments, template switching was able to capture about one barcoded beta molecule for every two T cells that were present.

Study-wide points: The recorded TCR beta diversity per million T cells decreased in a roughly linear manner with age.

The total RNA that was extracted per sample amounted to at least 5.5 micrograms. Trimming took 3 bases from V and 7 from J; bases not matched to a gene: 4. This CDR3 is built from 12 residues. Per the germline V gene, CDR1 is SQVTM and CDR2 is ANQGSEA. A second roughly 7 to 12 cycle PCR used barcoded and J-beta primers. Each of the cDNA molecules was tagged by a template-switch adaptor with 12 random nucleotides. Using its own MiXCR run on the 5' RACE reads, TCRdb lists one record per CDR3 protein. The top ten hold approximately 15% of the sample, which has around 900,000 distinct CDR3 sequences, about 28% seen once. This clonotype showed up just a few times. Its matching antigen is unknown.

Sequencing used blood. This receptor was identified in a woman older than 75 in good health. The V and J genes are TRBV29-1 and TRBJ2-3; 7 nucleotides agree with TRBD1. The chain's CDR3 is CSVERGPNTQYF. CDR3 DNA: TGCAGCGTTGAGAGGGGGCCAAATACGCAGTATTTT.